The entry below describes one T cell receptor beta chain. Its antigen is as yet unknown. Germline CDR1 reads SGHRS; CDR2 reads YFSETQ. CDR3 length: 13 residues. Trimming took 4 bases from V and 5 from J; bases not matched to a gene: 6. It was with 60 Vbeta and 13 Jbeta primers that the PCR ran. Generated by immunoSEQ multiplex PCR, the TCRdb table keeps only in-frame clones and is missing some. The sample contains roughly 150,000 clones, about 78% of which appear only once. The sample comes from a study of cytomegalovirus exposure and HLA in healthy donors. Study summary: Earlier work reported roughly 120 million unique TCR beta sequences from 180 million or so T cells. Overall study findings and caveats: In an earlier analysis, about 87% or about 30%: the productive usage of most TCR beta V segments.

The sequenced sample consisted of PBMCs. The TCR sequence derives from a male donor in good health and CMV-seronegative. The V call is TRBV5-1, the J call TRBJ2-7; 7 nucleotides align to TRBD1. The chain's CDR3 is CASSVQGFDEQYF. CDR3 bases: TGCGCCAGCAGCGTACAGGGGTTCGACGAGCAGTACTTC.